This T cell receptor (beta chain) was captured in a study of shared clonotypes between healthy human individuals. Assay used: immunoSEQ multiplex PCR; TCRdb lists only in-frame clones, some missing. The sample comprises roughly 2.2 million clones, 85% to 95% of which are singletons, and approximately 0.4% rests with the top ten. CDR1 is MNHEY and CDR2 is SVGAGI in the germline V gene. V was trimmed by 6 bases and J by 0 bases, leaving 12 bases between them. CDR3 size: 14 residues. V usage is TRBV6-5 and J usage is TRBJ2-7; D is uncertain. The specimen sequenced was naive CD4+ T cells from PBMCs. Subset specified: CD45RA+ positively selected. The sequence was collected from a man aged 18 to 29 in good health. Some clones in this sample may be carry-over from other donors' samples. The CDR3 DNA reads TGTGCCAGCAGACCCGGGCGAAGCTCCTACGAGCAGTACTTC. Its translation: CASRPGRSSYEQYF.